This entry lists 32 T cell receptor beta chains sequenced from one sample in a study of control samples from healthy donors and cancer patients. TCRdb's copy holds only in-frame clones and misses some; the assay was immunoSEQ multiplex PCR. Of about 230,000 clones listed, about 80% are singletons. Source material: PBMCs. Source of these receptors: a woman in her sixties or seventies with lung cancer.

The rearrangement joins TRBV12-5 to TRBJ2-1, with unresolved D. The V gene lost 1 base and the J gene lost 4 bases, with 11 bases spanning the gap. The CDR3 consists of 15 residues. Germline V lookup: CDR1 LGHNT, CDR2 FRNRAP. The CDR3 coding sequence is TGTGCTAGTGGTTTGGGGATGGGATTGTACAATGAGCAGTTCTTC. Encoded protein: CASGLGMGLYNEQFF.

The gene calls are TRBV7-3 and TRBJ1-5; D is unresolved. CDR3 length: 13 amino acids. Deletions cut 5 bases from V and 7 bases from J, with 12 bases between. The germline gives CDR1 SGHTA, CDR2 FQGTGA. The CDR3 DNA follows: TGTGCCAGCAGCGCTCTCCATGGACAGCCCCAGCATTTT. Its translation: CASSALHGQPQHF.

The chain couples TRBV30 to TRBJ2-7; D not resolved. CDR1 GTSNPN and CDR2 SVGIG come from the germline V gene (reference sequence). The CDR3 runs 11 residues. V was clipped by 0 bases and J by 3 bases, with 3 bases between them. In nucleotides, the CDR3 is TGTGCCTGGAGTGTATACTACGAGCAGTACTTC. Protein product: CAWSVYYEQYF. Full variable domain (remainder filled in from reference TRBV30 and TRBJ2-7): SQTIHQWPATLVQPVGSPLSLECTVEGTSNPNLYWYRQAAGRGLQLLFYSVGIGQISSEVPQNLSASRPQDRQFILSSKKLLLSDSGFYLCAWSVYYEQYFGPGTRLTVT.

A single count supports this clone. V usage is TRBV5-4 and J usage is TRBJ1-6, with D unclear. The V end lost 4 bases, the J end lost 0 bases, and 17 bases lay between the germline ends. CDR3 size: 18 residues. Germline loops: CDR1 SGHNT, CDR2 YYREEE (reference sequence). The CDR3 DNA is TGTGCCAGCAGCCCCTACCTTGGGGAGAGCTCCTATAATTCACCCCTCCACTTT. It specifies CASSPYLGESSYNSPLHF.

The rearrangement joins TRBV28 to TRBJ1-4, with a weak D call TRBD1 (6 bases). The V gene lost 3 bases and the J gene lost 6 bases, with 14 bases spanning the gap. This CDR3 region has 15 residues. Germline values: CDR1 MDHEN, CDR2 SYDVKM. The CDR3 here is CASSFGGAGDEKLFF. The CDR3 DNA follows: TGTGCCAGCAGTTTCGGGGGCGCGGGGGATGAAAAACTGTTTTTT.

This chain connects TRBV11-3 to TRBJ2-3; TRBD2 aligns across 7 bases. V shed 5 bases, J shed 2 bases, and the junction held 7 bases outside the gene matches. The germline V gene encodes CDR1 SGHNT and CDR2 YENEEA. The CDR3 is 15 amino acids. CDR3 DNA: TGTGCCAGCAGCGCCGGGACTACTTCCACAGATACGCAGTATTTT. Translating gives CASSAGTTSTDTQYF. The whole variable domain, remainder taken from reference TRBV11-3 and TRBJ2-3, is EAGVVQSPRYKIIEKKQPVAFWCNPISGHNTLYWYLQNLGQGPELLIRYENEEAVDDSQLPKDRFSAERLKGVDSTLKIQPAELGDSAVYLCASSAGTTSTDTQYFGPGTRLTVL.

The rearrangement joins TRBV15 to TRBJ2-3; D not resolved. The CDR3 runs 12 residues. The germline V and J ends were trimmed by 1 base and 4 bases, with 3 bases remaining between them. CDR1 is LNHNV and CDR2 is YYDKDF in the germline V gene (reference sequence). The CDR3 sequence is CATSRGPDTQYF. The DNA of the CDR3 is TGTGCCACCAGCAGAGGTCCAGATACGCAGTATTTT.

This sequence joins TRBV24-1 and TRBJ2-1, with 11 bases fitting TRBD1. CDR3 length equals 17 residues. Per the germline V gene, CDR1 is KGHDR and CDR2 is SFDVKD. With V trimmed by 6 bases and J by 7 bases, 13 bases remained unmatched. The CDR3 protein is CATSNRLGTGGRNEQFF. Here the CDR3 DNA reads TGTGCCACCAGTAACAGACTCGGGACAGGGGGTAGGAATGAGCAGTTCTTC.

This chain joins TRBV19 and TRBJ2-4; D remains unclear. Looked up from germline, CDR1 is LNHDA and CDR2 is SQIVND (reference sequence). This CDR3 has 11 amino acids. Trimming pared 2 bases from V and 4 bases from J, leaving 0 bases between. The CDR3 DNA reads TGTGCCAGTAGTATAAAAAACATTCAGTACTTC. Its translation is CASSIKNIQYF. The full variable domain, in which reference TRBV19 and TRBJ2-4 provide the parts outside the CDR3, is DGGITQSPKYLFRKEGQNVTLSCEQNLNHDAMYWYRQDPGQGLRLIYYSQIVNDFQKGDIAEGYSVSREKKESFPLTVTSAQKNPTAFYLCASSIKNIQYFGAGTRLSVL.

In nucleotides, the CDR3 is TGTGCCAGCAGCCAAGCGGTAAGGTCGAGTGAGCAGTTCTTC. Residues: CASSQAVRSSEQFF. The V call is TRBV4-2, the J call TRBJ2-1; D not resolved. The CDR3 is 14 residues long. Trimming took 1 base from V and 9 from J, leaving 13 bases between them. Germline V lookup: CDR1 LGHNA, CDR2 YNFKEQ.

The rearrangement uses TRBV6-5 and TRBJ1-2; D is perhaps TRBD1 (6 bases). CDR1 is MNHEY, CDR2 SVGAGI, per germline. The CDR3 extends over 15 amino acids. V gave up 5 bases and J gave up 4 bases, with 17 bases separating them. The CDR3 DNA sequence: TGTGCCAGCAGTAAGGGGGGAACCGCCCTCTATGGCTACACCTTC. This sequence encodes CASSKGGTALYGYTF.

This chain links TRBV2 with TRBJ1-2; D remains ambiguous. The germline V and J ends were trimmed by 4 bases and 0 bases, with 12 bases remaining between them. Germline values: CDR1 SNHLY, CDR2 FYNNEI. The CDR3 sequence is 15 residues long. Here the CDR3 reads CASSAEAGPNYGYTF. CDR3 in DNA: TGTGCCAGCAGTGCGGAGGCCGGTCCTAACTATGGCTACACCTTC.

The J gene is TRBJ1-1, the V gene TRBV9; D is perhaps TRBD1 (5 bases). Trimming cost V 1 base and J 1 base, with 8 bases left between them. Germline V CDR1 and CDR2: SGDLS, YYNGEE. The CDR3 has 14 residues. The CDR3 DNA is TGTGCCAGCAGCGTACAGGGTGAGAACACTGAAGCTTTCTTT. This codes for CASSVQGENTEAFF.

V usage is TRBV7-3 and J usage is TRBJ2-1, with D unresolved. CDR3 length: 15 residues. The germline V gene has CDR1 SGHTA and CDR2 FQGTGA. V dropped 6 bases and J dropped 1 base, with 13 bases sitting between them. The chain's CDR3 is CASSSTPGSYNEQFF. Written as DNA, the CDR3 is TGTGCCAGCAGTTCCACCCCGGGTTCCTACAATGAGCAGTTCTTC.

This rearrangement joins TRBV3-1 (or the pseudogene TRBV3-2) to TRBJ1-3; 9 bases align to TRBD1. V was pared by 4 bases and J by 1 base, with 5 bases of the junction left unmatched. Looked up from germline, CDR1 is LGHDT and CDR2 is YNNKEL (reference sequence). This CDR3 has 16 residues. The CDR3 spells CASSPNRGQSGNTIYF. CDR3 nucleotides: TGTGCCAGCAGCCCGAACAGGGGGCAGTCTGGAAACACCATATATTTT.

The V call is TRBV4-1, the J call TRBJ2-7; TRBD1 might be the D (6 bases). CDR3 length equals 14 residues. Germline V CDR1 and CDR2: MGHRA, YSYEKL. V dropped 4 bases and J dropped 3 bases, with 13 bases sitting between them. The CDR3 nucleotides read TGCGCCAGCAGCCCAGGGGCCCATAACTACGAGCAGTACTTC. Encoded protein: CASSPGAHNYEQYF.

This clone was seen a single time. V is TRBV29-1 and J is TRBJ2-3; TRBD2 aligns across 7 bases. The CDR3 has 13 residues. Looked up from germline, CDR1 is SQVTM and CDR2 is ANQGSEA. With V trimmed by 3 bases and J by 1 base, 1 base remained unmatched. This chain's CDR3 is CSVDTSGTDTQYF. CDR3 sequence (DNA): TGCAGCGTTGACACTAGCGGCACAGATACGCAGTATTTT.

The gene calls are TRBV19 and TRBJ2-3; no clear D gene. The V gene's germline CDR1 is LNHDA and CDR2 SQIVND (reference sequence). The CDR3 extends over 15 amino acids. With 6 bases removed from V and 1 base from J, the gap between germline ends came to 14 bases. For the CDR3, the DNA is TGTGCCAGTAGCGTTGGGTGGGGTGGCACAGATACGCAGTATTTT. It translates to CASSVGWGGTDTQYF.

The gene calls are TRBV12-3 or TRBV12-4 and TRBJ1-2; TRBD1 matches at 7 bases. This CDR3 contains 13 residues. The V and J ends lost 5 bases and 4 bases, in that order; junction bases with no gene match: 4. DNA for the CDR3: TGTGCCAGCAGTAGACAGGGACCCTATGGCTACACCTTC. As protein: CASSRQGPYGYTF.

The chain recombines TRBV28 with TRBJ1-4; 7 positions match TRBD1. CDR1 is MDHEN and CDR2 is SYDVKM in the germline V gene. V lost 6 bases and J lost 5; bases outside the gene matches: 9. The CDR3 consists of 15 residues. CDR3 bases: TGTGCCAGCAGGGGTTGGGGACAGACGAATGAAAAACTGTTTTTT. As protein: CASRGWGQTNEKLFF.

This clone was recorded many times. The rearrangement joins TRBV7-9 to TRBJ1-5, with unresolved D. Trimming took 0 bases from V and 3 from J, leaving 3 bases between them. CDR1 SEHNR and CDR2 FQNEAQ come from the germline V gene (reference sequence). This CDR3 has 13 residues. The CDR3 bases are TGTGCCAGCAGCTTAGCCTACAATCAGCCCCAGCATTTT. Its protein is CASSLAYNQPQHF.

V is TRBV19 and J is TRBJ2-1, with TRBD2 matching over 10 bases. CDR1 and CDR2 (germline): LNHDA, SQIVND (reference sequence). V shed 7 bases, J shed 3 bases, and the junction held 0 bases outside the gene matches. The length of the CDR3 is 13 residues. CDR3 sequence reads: CASTSGSYNEQFF. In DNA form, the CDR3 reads TGTGCCAGTACTAGCGGGAGCTACAATGAGCAGTTCTTC.

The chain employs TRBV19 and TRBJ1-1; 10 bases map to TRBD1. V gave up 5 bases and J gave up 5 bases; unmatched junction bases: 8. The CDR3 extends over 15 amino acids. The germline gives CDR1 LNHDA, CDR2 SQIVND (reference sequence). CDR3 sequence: CASSVPGQGKTEAFF. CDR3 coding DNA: TGTGCCAGTAGTGTCCCGGGACAGGGGAAAACTGAAGCTTTCTTT.

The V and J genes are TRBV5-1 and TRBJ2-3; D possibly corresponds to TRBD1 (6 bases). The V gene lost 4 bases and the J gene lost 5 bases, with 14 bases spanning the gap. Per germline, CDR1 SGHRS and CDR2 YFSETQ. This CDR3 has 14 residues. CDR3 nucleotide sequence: TGCGCCAGCAGCGTTCGGTGGGGGCGAGATACGCAGTATTTT. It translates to CASSVRWGRDTQYF.

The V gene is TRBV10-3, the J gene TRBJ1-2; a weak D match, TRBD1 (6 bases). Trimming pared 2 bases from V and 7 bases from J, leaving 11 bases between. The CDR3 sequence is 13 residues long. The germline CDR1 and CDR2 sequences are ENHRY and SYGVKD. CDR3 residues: CAISEDRTGGYTF. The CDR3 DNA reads TGTGCCATCAGTGAGGACAGGACTGGTGGCTACACCTTC.

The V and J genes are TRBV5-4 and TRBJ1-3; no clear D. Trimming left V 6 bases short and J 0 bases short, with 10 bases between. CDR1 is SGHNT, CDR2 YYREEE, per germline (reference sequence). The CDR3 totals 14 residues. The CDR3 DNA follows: TGTGCCAGCACCCATAGAGACTCTGGAAACACCATATATTTT. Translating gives CASTHRDSGNTIYF. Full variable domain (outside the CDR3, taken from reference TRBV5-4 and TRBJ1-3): ETGVTQSPTHLIKTRGQQVTLRCSSQSGHNTVSWYQQALGQGPQFIFQYYREEENGRGNFPPRFSGLQFPNYSSELNVNALELDDSALYLCASTHRDSGNTIYFGEGSWLTVV.

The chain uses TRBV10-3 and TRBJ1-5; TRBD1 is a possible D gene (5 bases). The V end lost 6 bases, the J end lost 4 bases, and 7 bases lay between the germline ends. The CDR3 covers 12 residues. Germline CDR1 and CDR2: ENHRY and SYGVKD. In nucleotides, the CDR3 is TGTGCCATCAGGACAGATAATCAGCCCCAGCATTTT. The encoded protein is CAIRTDNQPQHF.

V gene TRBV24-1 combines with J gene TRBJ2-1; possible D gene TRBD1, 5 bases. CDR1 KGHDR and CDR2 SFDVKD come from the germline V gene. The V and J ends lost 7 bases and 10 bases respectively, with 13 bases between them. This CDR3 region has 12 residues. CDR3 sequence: CATSVPGLEQFF. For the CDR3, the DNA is TGTGCCACCAGCGTACCAGGGTTGGAGCAGTTCTTC.

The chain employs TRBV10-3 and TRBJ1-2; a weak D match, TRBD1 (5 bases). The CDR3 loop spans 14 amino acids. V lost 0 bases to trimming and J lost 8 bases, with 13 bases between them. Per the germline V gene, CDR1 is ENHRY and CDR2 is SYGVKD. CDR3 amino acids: CAISESQGLKGYTF. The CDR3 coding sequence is TGTGCCATCAGTGAGTCTCAGGGACTTAAGGGCTACACCTTC.

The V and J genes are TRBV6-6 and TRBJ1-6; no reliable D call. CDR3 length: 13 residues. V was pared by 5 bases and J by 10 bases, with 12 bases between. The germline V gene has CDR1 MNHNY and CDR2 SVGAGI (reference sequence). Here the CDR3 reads CASSPGLVSPLHF. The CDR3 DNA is TGTGCCAGCAGTCCCGGACTGGTCTCACCCCTCCACTTT.

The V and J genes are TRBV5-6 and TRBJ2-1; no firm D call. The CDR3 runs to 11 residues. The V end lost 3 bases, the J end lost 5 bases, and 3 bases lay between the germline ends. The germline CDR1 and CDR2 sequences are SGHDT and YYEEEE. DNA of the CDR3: TGTGCCAGCAGCTCTAACAATGAGCAGTTCTTC. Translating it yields CASSSNNEQFF.

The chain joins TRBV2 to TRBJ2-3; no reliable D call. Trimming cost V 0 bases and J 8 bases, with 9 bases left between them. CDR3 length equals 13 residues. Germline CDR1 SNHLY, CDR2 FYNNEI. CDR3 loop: CASSEADGSTQYF. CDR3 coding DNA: TGTGCCAGCAGTGAAGCTGACGGGTCTACGCAGTATTTT.